Here is one T cell receptor (beta chain) with its context. Its target is unknown. This entry belongs to a study of T cell repertoires in cytomegalovirus infection. For the study at large: CMV infection and matching HLA type were both indicated by public TCR beta signatures.

Study results and caveats: Cumulative frequency of public TCR beta families picked out carriers of CMV plus the relevant HLA.

This CDR3 comprises 15 residues. After removal of 3 bases from V and 4 bases from J, the junction contained 8 bases not matched to a gene. Germline values: CDR1 DFQATT, CDR2 SNEGSKA (reference sequence). TCRdb re-analysed the reads in MiXCR, keeping a single row per CDR3 protein. The data show 450,000 to 600,000 distinct CDR3 sequences, under 45% seen once. The source is a human donor in good health (CMV status not recorded). Some clones in this sample may be carry-over from other donors' samples. The material sequenced was cultured PBMCs, taken from culture after CMV antigen stimulation. The gene calls are TRBV20-1 and TRBJ2-7, with 11 bases that match TRBD2. The CDR3 bases are TGCAGTGCTAGCCGTCCTAGCGGGGGGATATACGAGCAGTACTTC. It is translated as CSASRPSGGIYEQYF.